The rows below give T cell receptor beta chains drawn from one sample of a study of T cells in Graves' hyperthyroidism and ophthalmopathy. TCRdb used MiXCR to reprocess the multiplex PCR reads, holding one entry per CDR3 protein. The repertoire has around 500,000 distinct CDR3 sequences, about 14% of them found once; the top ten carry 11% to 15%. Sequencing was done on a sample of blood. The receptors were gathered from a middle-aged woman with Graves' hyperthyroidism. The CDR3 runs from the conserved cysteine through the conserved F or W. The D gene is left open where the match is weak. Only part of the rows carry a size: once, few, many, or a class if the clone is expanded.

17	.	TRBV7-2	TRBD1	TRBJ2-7	TGTGCCAGCAGCTCGCGGCTTTTCGGGACAGGGTATTCCGAGCAGTACTTC	CASSSRLFGTGYSEQYF
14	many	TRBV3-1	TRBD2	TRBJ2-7	TGTGCCAGCAGCAACAGCGGGAGCTCCTACGAGCAGTACTTC	CASSNSGSSYEQYF
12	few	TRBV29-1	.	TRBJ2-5	TGCAGCGTTGATTTCGGGATCGGGACCCAGTACTTC	CSVDFGIGTQYF
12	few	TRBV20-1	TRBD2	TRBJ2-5	TGCAGTGCTGCGGGACTAGCGGAGACCCAGTACTTC	CSAAGLAETQYF
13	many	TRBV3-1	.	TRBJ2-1	TGTGCCAGCAGCCAAGATTGGATCAATGAGCAGTTCTTC	CASSQDWINEQFF
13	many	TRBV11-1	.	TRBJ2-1	TGTGCCAGCAGCTTAGACGGGTACAATGAGCAGTTCTTC	CASSLDGYNEQFF
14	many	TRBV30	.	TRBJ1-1	TGTGCCTGGAGTGTAGGGGGGGCAATCACTGAAGCTTTCTTT	CAWSVGGAITEAFF
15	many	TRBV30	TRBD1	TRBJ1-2	TGTGCCTGGAGTTGGAGGGACAGAGTTAACTATGGCTACACCTTC	CAWSWRDRVNYGYTF
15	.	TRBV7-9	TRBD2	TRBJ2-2	TGTGCCAGCAGCACACTAGCGGGATATGCCGGGGAGCTGTTTTTT	CASSTLAGYAGELFF
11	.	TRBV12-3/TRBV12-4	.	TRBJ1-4	TGTGCCAGCAGTTCGGGGGGAAAACTGTTTTTT	CASSSGGKLFF
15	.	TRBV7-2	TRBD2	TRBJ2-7	TGTGCCAGCAGCTACCTCCGGGGGGTGGTCGACGAGCAGTACTTC	CASSYLRGVVDEQYF
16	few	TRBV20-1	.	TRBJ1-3	TGCAGTGCTAGAGATTCCGACTCAGGCTCTGGAAACACCATATATTTT	CSARDSDSGSGNTIYF
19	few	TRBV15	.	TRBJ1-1	TGTGCCACCAGCGGAATAGGGGTTCCTCCGGGGCGCAGGAACACTGAAGCTTTCTTT	CATSGIGVPPGRRNTEAFF
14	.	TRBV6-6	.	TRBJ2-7	TGTGCCAGCAGTTACTCATCGGGGTCGGGCGAGCAGTACTTC	CASSYSSGSGEQYF
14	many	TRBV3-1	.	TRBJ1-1	TGTGCCAGCGACATGGCAGGGAGGAACACTGAAGCTTTCTTT	CASDMAGRNTEAFF
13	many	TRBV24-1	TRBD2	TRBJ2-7	TGTGCCACCAGTAACCTAGCGGGAGGCGAGCAGTACTTC	CATSNLAGGEQYF
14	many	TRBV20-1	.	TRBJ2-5	TGCAGTGCCAAACAAGCGGATGCTCTGGGGGCCCAGTACTTC	CSAKQADALGAQYF
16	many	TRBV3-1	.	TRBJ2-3	TGTGCCAGCAGCCCGCCGACAGGAACTAGCACAGATACGCAGTATTTT	CASSPPTGTSTDTQYF
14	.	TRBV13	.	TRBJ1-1	TGTGCCAGCAGCCCAGGGATAAGGGACACTGAAGCTTTCTTT	CASSPGIRDTEAFF
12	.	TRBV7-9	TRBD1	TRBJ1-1	TGTGCCAGCGGACAGGCCCCCACTGAAGCTTTCTTT	CASGQAPTEAFF
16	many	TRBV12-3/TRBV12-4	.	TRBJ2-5	TGTGCCAGCAGTTTAGATGGTAGCGCAAGCCAAGAGACCCAGTACTTC	CASSLDGSASQETQYF